This T cell receptor (beta chain) was retrieved from a study of human T cells and chemical hapten exposure. Study background: Patients had diphenylcyclopropenone applied to the scalp weekly throughout the approximately 23-week study.

Using its own MiXCR run on the RACE reads, TCRdb lists one record per CDR3 protein. The sample yields approximately 30,000 distinct CDR3 sequences, 5.8% seen once. This clonotype was counted ten times or more. Time point in this sample: patch test 3, about 24 weeks after DPC sensitization. The treatment was: therapeutic diphenylcyclopropenone sensitization with weekly scalp DPC. Each patch test followed a blood draw. Each donor was an alopecia patient between 18 and 70 years of age who qualified for DPC. The study extracted total RNA from unfractionated whole blood. The material was whole blood, obtained in connection with sensitization to the hapten diphenylcyclopropenone (DPC). The origin of this receptor is a man aged 25 to 40 with alopecia areata. Some clones in this sample may be carry-over from other donors' samples.

For the CDR3, the DNA is TGTGCCAGCAGGGGGACAGGTTTGAGGGAGCAGTACTTC. Protein sequence: CASRGTGLREQYF. The V gene is TRBV27, the J gene TRBJ2-7, with 8 bases fitting TRBD1. The V gene end was trimmed by 6 bases and the J gene end by 7 bases; junction bases not matched to a gene: 8. CDR1 is MNHEY and CDR2 is SMNVEV in the germline V gene (reference sequence). The CDR3 totals 13 residues.